This T cell receptor beta chain was recorded in a study of blood T cell repertoires in COVID-19. As processed by the authors: Estimation of nucleated cell counts was performed using reference gene primer amplification. Assay used: immunoSEQ multiplex PCR; TCRdb lists only in-frame clones, some missing. Clone size and the V and J calls come from that table; the DNA yielded D and trimming. The sample includes approximately 190,000 clones, roughly 87% seen only once; the top ten take roughly 6.1%. Trimming shortened V by 7 bases and J by 6 bases, and 12 bases separated the two germline ends. The CDR3 length is 12 residues. The V gene's germline CDR1 is LNHDA and CDR2 SQIVND (reference sequence).

The sample consisted of peripheral blood. This sequence was found in a woman in her forties with acute or convalescent COVID-19. This rearrangement joins TRBV19 to TRBJ1-2; D is uncertain. Written as DNA, the CDR3 is TGTGCCAGTACGAGGGATCGGCATGGCTACACCTTC. It is translated as CASTRDRHGYTF.